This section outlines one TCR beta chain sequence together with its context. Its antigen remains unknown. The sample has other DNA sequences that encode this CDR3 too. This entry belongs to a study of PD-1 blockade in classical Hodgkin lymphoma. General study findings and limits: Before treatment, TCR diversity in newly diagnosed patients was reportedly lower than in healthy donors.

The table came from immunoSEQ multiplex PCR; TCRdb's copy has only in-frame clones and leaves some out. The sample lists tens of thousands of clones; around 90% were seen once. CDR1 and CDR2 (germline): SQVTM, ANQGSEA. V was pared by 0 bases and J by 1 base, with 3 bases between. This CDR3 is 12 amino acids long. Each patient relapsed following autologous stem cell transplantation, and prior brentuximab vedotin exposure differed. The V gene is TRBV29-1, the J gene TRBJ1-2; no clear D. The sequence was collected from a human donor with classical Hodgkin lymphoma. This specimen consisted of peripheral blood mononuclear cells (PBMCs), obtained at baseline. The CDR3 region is CSVEDSNYGYTF. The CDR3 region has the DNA TGCAGCGTTGAAGACAGTAACTATGGCTACACCTTC.